These T cell receptor beta chains were read from a single sample in a study of cytomegalovirus exposure and HLA in healthy donors. Generated by immunoSEQ multiplex PCR, the TCRdb table keeps only in-frame clones and is missing some. The sample carries almost 200,000 clones, around 79% recorded once. The sample comprised PBMCs. These receptors came from a male donor in good health and CMV-seropositive. The CDR3 runs from the conserved cysteine through the conserved F or W. A D gene is named only where the DNA matches it firmly. Clone size appears in some rows only: once, few, many, or a class for an expanded clone.

V,D,size,J,CDR3,DNA
TRBV10-2,TRBD2,.,TRBJ2-7,CASTPPGLASYEQYF,TGCGCCAGCACCCCCCCGGGACTAGCATCCTACGAGCAGTACTTC
TRBV11-2,.,.,TRBJ1-4,CASSLNPPGGNEKLFF,TGTGCCAGCAGCTTAAATCCCCCGGGGGGTAATGAAAAACTGTTTTTT
TRBV5-1,TRBD1,.,TRBJ1-2,CASSQGDRSYGYTF,TGCGCCAGCAGCCAGGGGGATAGGAGCTATGGCTACACCTTC
TRBV5-4,.,.,TRBJ2-2,CASSLDRAGELFF,TGTGCCAGCAGCTTGGACCGGGCCGGGGAGCTGTTTTTT
TRBV28,TRBD2,.,TRBJ2-7,CATGTSVYEQYF,TGTGCCACCGGGACTAGCGTCTACGAGCAGTACTTC
TRBV7-2,.,.,TRBJ2-7,CASSFLQGTYEQYF,TGTGCCAGCAGCTTTCTACAGGGCACCTACGAGCAGTACTTC
TRBV7-3,TRBD2,.,TRBJ2-7,CASSLIGVGLAGGSTYEQYF,TGTGCCAGCAGCCTAATCGGAGTTGGACTAGCGGGGGGATCCACCTACGAGCAGTACTTC
TRBV11-2,.,.,TRBJ1-4,CASSLSYRRNEKLFF,TGTGCCAGCAGCTTAAGTTATAGGAGGAATGAAAAACTGTTTTTT
TRBV5-4,TRBD1,.,TRBJ1-3,CASSEGQVLSGNTIYF,TGTGCCAGCAGCGAGGGACAGGTGCTCTCTGGAAACACCATATATTTT
TRBV19,.,once,TRBJ2-5,CASSRVGGLQETQYF,TGTGCCAGTAGTAGAGTAGGCGGACTGCAAGAGACCCAGTACTTC
TRBV27,.,.,TRBJ2-3,CASSLFPRTDTQYF,TGTGCCAGCAGTCTGTTCCCCCGCACAGATACGCAGTATTTT
TRBV15,.,.,TRBJ2-7,CATSRGGRVEQYF,TGTGCCACCAGCAGAGGGGGGCGGGTCGAGCAGTACTTC
TRBV5-8,.,.,TRBJ2-1,CASSGPGRAGNEQFF,TGTGCCAGCAGCGGGCCGGGCCGGGCGGGCAATGAGCAGTTCTTC
TRBV7-6,.,.,TRBJ2-1,CASSLDPAPGDEQFF,TGTGCCAGCAGCTTAGATCCAGCCCCGGGGGATGAGCAGTTCTTC